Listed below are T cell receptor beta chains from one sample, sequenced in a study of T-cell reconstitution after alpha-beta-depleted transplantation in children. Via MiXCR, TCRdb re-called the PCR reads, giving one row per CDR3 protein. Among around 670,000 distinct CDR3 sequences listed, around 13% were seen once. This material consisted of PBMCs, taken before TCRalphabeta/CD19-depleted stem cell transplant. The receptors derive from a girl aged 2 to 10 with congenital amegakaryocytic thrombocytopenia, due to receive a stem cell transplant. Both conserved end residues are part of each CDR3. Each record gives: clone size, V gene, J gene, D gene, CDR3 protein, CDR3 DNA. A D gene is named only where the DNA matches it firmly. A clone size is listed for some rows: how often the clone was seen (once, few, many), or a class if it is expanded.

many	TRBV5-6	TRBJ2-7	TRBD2	CASSSYPAGGYEQYF	TGTGCCAGCAGCTCCTACCCAGCGGGAGGCTACGAGCAGTACTTC
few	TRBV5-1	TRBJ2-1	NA	CASSLGASALLYNEQFF	TGCGCCAGCAGCTTGGGGGCTAGCGCGTTACTCTACAATGAGCAGTTCTTC
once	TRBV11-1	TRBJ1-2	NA	CASSSSRMDPAFGYGYTF	TGTGCCAGCAGCTCTAGCCGAATGGATCCAGCGTTCGGATATGGCTACACCTTC
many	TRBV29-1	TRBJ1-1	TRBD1	CSVTGTNTEAFF	TGCAGCGTGACAGGGACGAACACTGAAGCTTTCTTT
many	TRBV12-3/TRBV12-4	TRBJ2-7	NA	CASSPGTASYEQYF	TGTGCCAGCAGCCCCGGGACGGCATCCTACGAGCAGTACTTC
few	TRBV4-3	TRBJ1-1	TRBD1	CASSQVDQGDTEAFF	TGCGCCAGCAGCCAAGTGGATCAGGGGGACACTGAAGCTTTCTTT
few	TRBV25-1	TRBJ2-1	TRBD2	CASSALKGLAANEQFF	TGTGCCAGCAGTGCCCTTAAGGGACTAGCGGCCAATGAGCAGTTCTTC
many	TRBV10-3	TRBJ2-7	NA	CAISWEGEYGQYF	TGTGCCATCAGTTGGGAAGGGGAGTACGGGCAGTACTTC
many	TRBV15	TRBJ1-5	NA	CATSKSLQPQHF	TGTGCCACCAGCAAAAGTCTGCAGCCCCAGCATTTT
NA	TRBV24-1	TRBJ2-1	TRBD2	CATSDLGLAGRNEQFF	TGTGCCACCAGTGATCTAGGACTAGCGGGCAGAAATGAGCAGTTCTTC
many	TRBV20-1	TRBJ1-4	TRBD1	CSANSLDRGEKLFF	TGCAGTGCTAACAGCCTCGACAGGGGTGAAAAACTGTTTTTT
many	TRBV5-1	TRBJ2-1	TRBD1	CASSQTGTTYNEQFF	TGCGCCAGCAGCCAGACAGGGACCACCTACAATGAGCAGTTCTTC
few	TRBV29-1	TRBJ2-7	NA	CSVSGTYYEQYF	TGCAGCGTTTCAGGGACTTACTACGAGCAGTACTTC
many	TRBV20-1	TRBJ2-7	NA	CSAPVVSQRGDYEQYF	TGCAGTGCTCCCGTAGTCAGCCAGCGTGGGGACTACGAGCAGTACTTC
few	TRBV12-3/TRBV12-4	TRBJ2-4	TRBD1	CASRETGGFGNIQYF	TGTGCCAGCAGGGAGACAGGGGGCTTCGGAAACATTCAGTACTTC
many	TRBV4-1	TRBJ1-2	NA	CASSQDPFLDGYTF	TGCGCCAGCAGCCAAGATCCCTTTTTAGATGGCTACACCTTC
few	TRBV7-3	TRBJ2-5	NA	CASSLGSSETQYF	TGTGCCAGCAGCTTAGGTAGCTCGGAGACCCAGTACTTC
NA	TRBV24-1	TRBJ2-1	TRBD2	CATSDFISGGNNEQFF	TGTGCCACCAGTGATTTTATAAGCGGGGGCAACAATGAGCAGTTCTTC
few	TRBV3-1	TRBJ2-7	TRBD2	CASSWGLATYEQYF	TGTGCCAGCAGCTGGGGACTAGCAACCTACGAGCAGTACTTC
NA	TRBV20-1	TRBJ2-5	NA	CSARGPALGQIQETQYF	TGCAGTGCTAGAGGCCCGGCGCTGGGACAAATCCAAGAGACCCAGTACTTC
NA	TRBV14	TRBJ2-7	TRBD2	CASSRRLAPYEQYF	TGTGCCAGCAGCCGAAGACTAGCCCCCTACGAGCAGTACTTC
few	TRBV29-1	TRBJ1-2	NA	CSARAQGSYGYTF	TGCAGCGCCCGAGCCCAGGGGTCCTATGGCTACACCTTC
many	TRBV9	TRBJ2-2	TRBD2	CASSVDRGGTGELFF	TGTGCCAGCAGCGTAGATCGCGGGGGCACCGGGGAGCTGTTTTTT
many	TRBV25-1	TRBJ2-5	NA	CAREQVQETQYF	TGTGCCAGGGAACAGGTACAAGAGACCCAGTACTTC
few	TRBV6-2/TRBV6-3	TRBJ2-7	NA	CASRGGEIYEQYF	TGTGCCAGCAGAGGAGGAGAAATCTACGAGCAGTACTTC
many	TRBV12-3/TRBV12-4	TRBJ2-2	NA	CASTLRRSGELFF	TGTGCCAGCACCCTGAGGAGGAGCGGGGAGCTGTTTTTT
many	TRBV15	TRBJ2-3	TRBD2	CATTHEPTGLAGTDTQYF	TGTGCCACCACCCACGAGCCTACGGGACTAGCGGGAACAGATACGCAGTATTTT
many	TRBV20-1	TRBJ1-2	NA	CSAYGYTF	TGCAGTGCATATGGCTACACCTTC
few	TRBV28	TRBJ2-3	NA	CASSPPDGILASTDTQYF	TGTGCCAGCAGTCCGCCTGACGGCATCCTCGCTAGCACAGATACGCAGTATTTT
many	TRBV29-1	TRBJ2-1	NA	CSVAAQIGVEQFF	TGCAGCGTTGCGGCGCAGATCGGGGTTGAGCAGTTCTTC
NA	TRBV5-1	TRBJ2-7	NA	CASSLARPGVYEQYF	TGCGCCAGCAGCTTGGCGCGGCCAGGGGTCTACGAGCAGTACTTC
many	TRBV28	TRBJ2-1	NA	CASSSPAAVPYNEQFF	TGTGCCAGCAGTAGCCCTGCAGCGGTACCATACAATGAGCAGTTCTTC
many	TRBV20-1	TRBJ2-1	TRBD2	CSVNLAGVRNEAYNEQFF	TGCAGTGTTAATCTAGCGGGAGTAAGGAATGAGGCCTACAATGAGCAGTTCTTC
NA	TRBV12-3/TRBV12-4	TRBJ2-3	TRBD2	CASSPAGVADTQYF	TGTGCCAGCAGTCCAGCGGGAGTCGCAGATACGCAGTATTTT
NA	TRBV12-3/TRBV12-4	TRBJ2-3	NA	CASSPGEWVDTQYF	TGTGCCAGCTCCCCAGGGGAGTGGGTAGATACGCAGTATTTT
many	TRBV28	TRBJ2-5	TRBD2	CASSTDPSGDLQETQYF	TGTGCCAGCAGTACTGACCCTAGCGGGGATCTCCAAGAGACCCAGTACTTC
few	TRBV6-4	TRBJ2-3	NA	CASSYTFEGDTQYF	TGTGCCAGCAGTTATACCTTCGAGGGAGATACGCAGTATTTT
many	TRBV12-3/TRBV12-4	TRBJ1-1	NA	CASSLEALDNKLFF	TGTGCCAGCAGTTTAGAGGCCCTCGACAATAAGCTTTTCTTT
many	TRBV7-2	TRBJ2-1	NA	CASSPSHSSYNEQFF	TGTGCCAGCAGCCCTAGTCACAGCTCCTACAATGAGCAGTTCTTC
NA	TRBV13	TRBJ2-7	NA	CPSRFYEQYF	TGTCCCTCTAGGTTCTACGAGCAGTACTTC
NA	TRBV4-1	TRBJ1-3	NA	CASSQQRRNTIYF	TGCGCCAGCAGCCAGCAGAGACGGAACACCATATATTTT
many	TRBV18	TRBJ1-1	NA	CASSPQQGNTEAFF	TGTGCCAGCTCACCACAACAGGGCAACACTGAAGCTTTCTTT
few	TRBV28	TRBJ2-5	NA	CASSLRAETQYF	TGTGCCAGCAGTTTACGAGCAGAGACCCAGTACTTC
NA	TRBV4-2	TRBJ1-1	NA	CASSIFRLGHMNTEAFF	TGTGCCAGCAGCATCTTTCGACTGGGACATATGAACACTGAAGCTTTCTTT
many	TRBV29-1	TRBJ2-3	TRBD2	CSVGLAGTMDTQYF	TGCAGCGTAGGACTAGCGGGAACGATGGATACGCAGTATTTT
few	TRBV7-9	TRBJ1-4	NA	CASSPEGRANEKLFF	TGTGCCAGCAGCCCCGAGGGCCGGGCTAATGAAAAACTGTTTTTT
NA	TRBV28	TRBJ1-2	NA	CASSLIPADGYGYTF	TGTGCCAGCAGTTTGATTCCTGCGGATGGCTATGGCTACACCTTC
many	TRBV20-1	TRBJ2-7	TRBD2	CSALGTSGVIYEQYF	TGCAGTGCCCTCGGGACTAGCGGGGTTATCTACGAGCAGTACTTC
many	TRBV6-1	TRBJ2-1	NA	CASSTLGGSYYNEQFF	TGTGCCAGCAGTACCCTAGGTGGGAGTTACTACAATGAGCAGTTCTTC
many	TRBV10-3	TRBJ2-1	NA	CAIRRLGIVNEQFF	TGTGCCATCAGGAGACTAGGAATCGTCAATGAGCAGTTCTTC
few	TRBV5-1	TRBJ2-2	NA	CASSVTVGNTGELFF	TGCGCCAGCAGCGTGACGGTCGGGAACACCGGGGAGCTGTTTTTT